The T cell receptor (beta chain) described here comes from a study of blood T cell repertoires in COVID-19. Study-level information: Researchers got acute and convalescent COVID-19 samples from the United States, Italy and Spain. Sources were T cells, B-cell-depleted T cells, or PBMCs; the material itself was cDNA or gDNA.

Source study methods: Estimated nucleated cell counts came from reference gene primer amplification. TCRdb keeps only in-frame clones here, not all; method: immunoSEQ multiplex PCR. The V and J calls and the clone size are those of that table, but D and trimming were determined from the DNA. Among about 210,000 clones listed, about nine tenths were seen once. There are 15 residues in the CDR3. This clone was counted a few times. Sequenced material: peripheral blood. The chain links TRBV21-1 to TRBJ1-2; the table names TRBD1, a call not compared with the DNA. TRBV21-1 is a recognized pseudogene. The receptor's source is a man between 65 and 85 years old with acute or convalescent COVID-19. CDR3 in amino acids: CASSPRKEGAYGYTF. DNA of the CDR3: TGTGCCAGCAGCCCCCGAAAGGAGGGGGCCTATGGCTACACCTTC.